Each of the 15 T cell receptor beta chains below was sequenced from the same sample in a study of T cells in Graves' hyperthyroidism and ophthalmopathy. Amplification of TCR beta CDR3 regions was performed using RNA transcripts as template. Carried out on the TCR CDR3, a first-round RT-PCR used the HTBI primer set. TCRdb processed the multiplex PCR reads anew with MiXCR; each CDR3 protein has one entry. The repertoire holds some 460,000 distinct CDR3 sequences, with 15% to 17% as singletons. The specimen was blood. The receptor source for this set is a woman under 30 with Graves' hyperthyroidism.

This clonotype was observed at least ten times. This chain joins TRBV15 and TRBJ1-6; tentative D call: TRBD1 (5 bases). V lost 0 bases to trimming and J lost 7 bases, with 10 bases between them. Germline V CDR1 and CDR2: LNHNV, YYDKDF (reference sequence). The CDR3 has 15 amino acids. The DNA of the CDR3 is TGTGCCACCAGCAGAGACCAGGGTTTCAATTCACCCCTCCACTTT. Its translation is CATSRDQGFNSPLHF.

The rearrangement uses TRBV3-1 and TRBJ1-2; no clear D. CDR1 and CDR2 (germline): LGHDT, YNNKEL (reference sequence). V was trimmed by 0 bases and J by 2 bases, leaving 7 bases between them. This CDR3 comprises 14 residues. This CDR3 reads CASSQDGRNYGYTF. CDR3 in DNA: TGTGCCAGCAGCCAAGACGGGCGGAACTATGGCTACACCTTC.

In its sample, this clonotype was seen many times. The chain couples TRBV11-2 to TRBJ2-2, with 9 bases that match TRBD2. The V and J ends lost 5 bases and 5 bases, in that order; junction bases with no gene match: 6. Germline CDR1 SGHAT, CDR2 FQNNGV. The CDR3 is 15 amino acids. This CDR3 reads CASSPAGGGTGELFF. The CDR3 coding sequence is TGTGCCAGCAGCCCAGCGGGGGGCGGGACCGGGGAGCTGTTTTTT.

In its sample, this clonotype was seen many times. CDR3 sequence: CASSLGTGATDTQYF. The CDR3 DNA sequence: TGTGCCAGCAGCTTAGGGACAGGAGCCACAGATACGCAGTATTTT. The chain uses TRBV11-2 and TRBJ2-3, with TRBD1 matching over 7 bases. CDR3 length: 15 residues. J lost 2 bases, V lost 1 base, and 3 bases had no gene match. Germline CDR1 and CDR2: SGHAT and FQNNGV.

This clonotype was detected many times. V usage is TRBV27 and J usage is TRBJ2-5; 10 positions agree with TRBD2. Germline V lookup: CDR1 MNHEY, CDR2 SMNVEV (reference sequence). The CDR3 covers 15 residues. V shed 8 bases, J shed 1 base, and the junction held 7 bases outside the gene matches. CDR3 sequence: CASLGVAGGQETQYF. The DNA for the CDR3 is TGTGCCAGCCTAGGGGTAGCGGGAGGCCAAGAGACCCAGTACTTC.

This clonotype was observed at least ten times. The chain employs TRBV6-2 or TRBV6-3 and TRBJ2-7; D may be TRBD1 or TRBD2 (5 bases each). The CDR3 contains 16 residues. Germline assignment: CDR1 MNHEY and CDR2 SVGEGT. V lost 6 bases to trimming and J lost 1 base, with 19 bases between them. The CDR3 here is CASRGLPGRTSYEQYF. In DNA, the CDR3 is TGTGCCAGCAGGGGTCTTCCGGGACGAACATCCTACGAGCAGTACTTC.

This clonotype was seen once. A read error may be the cause here, since a much bigger clone is one base away. V is TRBV12-3 or TRBV12-4 and J is TRBJ1-2, with D perhaps TRBD1 (6 bases). The CDR3 length is 17 residues. V lost 8 bases to trimming and J lost 0 bases, with 22 bases between them. In DNA, the CDR3 is TGTGCCAGCGGTTATCGGGGCAGGGGAAAACCTAACTATGGCTACACCTTC. This gives the protein CASGYRGRGKPNYGYTF.

In this sample, this clonotype turned up many times. V usage is TRBV6-1 and J usage is TRBJ2-7, with D perhaps TRBD1 (6 bases). V was pared by 9 bases and J by 3 bases, with 18 bases between. The CDR3 sequence is 14 residues long. Germline V gene sequence: CDR1 MNHNS, CDR2 SASEGT. The CDR3 reads CASSRGRGSYEQYF. The CDR3 nucleotides read TGTGCCAGTTCGAGGGGAAGGGGGAGCTACGAGCAGTACTTC.

About this clonotype: A read error may explain this, as a much larger clone is one base away. This sequence joins TRBV12-3 or TRBV12-4 and TRBJ2-1; 8 nucleotides agree with TRBD2. J lost 6 bases, V lost 5 bases, and 0 bases had no gene match. The length of the CDR3 is 12 residues. In DNA form, the CDR3 reads TGTGCCAGCAGTGGGACTAGCAATGAGCAGTTCTTC. Translating gives CASSGTSNEQFF.

This sequence joins TRBV7-2 and TRBJ2-7; D may match TRBD1 or TRBD2 (5 bases each). The CDR3 length is 13 residues. Per germline, CDR1 SGHTA and CDR2 FQGNSA. Trimming stripped 3 bases from V and 7 bases from J, with 13 bases between. The chain's CDR3 is CASSFVGVREQYF. The CDR3 nucleotides are TGTGCCAGCAGCTTCGTGGGGGTGAGGGAGCAGTACTTC.

This clonotype was seen at least ten times. The chain uses TRBV2 and TRBJ2-7, with D possibly being TRBD2 (6 bases). V was trimmed by 2 bases and J by 5 bases, leaving 19 bases between them. The CDR3 length is 16 residues. Germline V gene data show CDR1 as SNHLY and CDR2 as FYNNEI. The CDR3 protein is CASSEFGGTVRNEQYF. In nucleotides, the CDR3 is TGTGCCAGCAGTGAATTTGGGGGGACTGTACGAAACGAGCAGTACTTC. Combining the CDR3 with reference TRBV2 and TRBJ2-7 gives the whole variable domain EPEVTQTPSHQVTQMGQEVILRCVPISNHLYFYWYRQILGQKVEFLVSFYNNEISEKSEIFDDQFSVERPDGSNFTLKIRSTKLEDSAMYFCASSEFGGTVRNEQYFGPGTRLTVT.

This chain connects TRBV20-1 to TRBJ1-3, with a tentative D call TRBD1 (5 bases). The ends were cut back, 3 bases at V and 2 bases at J, with 14 bases in the middle. Germline V gives CDR1 DFQATT, CDR2 SNEGSKA (reference sequence). The CDR3 extends over 15 amino acids. The CDR3 DNA is TGCAGTGCTAGCCCCCGCGGGGGGGCTGGAAACACCATATATTTT. This encodes CSASPRGGAGNTIYF.

This clonotype has a handful of counts. Here the CDR3 reads CASSLQSGLETQYF. CDR3 DNA: TGTGCCAGTAGTTTGCAGTCTGGGTTGGAGACCCAGTACTTC. The genes are TRBV19 and TRBJ2-5; D unclear. Germline CDR1 and CDR2: LNHDA and SQIVND (reference sequence). The CDR3 spans 14 residues. Trimming removed 5 bases at V and 5 bases at J, with 15 bases between. The full variable domain, rest sourced from reference TRBV19 and TRBJ2-5, is DGGITQSPKYLFRKEGQNVTLSCEQNLNHDAMYWYRQDPGQGLRLIYYSQIVNDFQKGDIAEGYSVSREKKESFPLTVTSAQKNPTAFYLCASSLQSGLETQYFGPGTRLLVL.

The chain uses TRBV12-3 or TRBV12-4 and TRBJ1-1, with D hard to call. V was trimmed by 6 bases and J by 8 bases, leaving 19 bases between them. CDR3 length: 14 amino acids. The CDR3 sequence: CASSLREGFGEAFF. Here the CDR3 DNA reads TGTGCCAGCAGCTTACGAGAGGGTTTCGGGGAAGCTTTCTTT.

The chain recombines TRBV20-1 with TRBJ2-3; 7 bases map to TRBD2. Germline V gene lookup returns CDR1 DFQATT and CDR2 SNEGSKA (reference sequence). This CDR3 region has 16 residues. The trim removed 1 base at V and 3 bases at J, leaving 10 bases unmatched. The CDR3 nucleotides read TGCAGTGCTAGAGCCCCACGGAGACTAGCAACAGATACGCAGTATTTT. Its translation is CSARAPRRLATDTQYF.